Below are 5 T cell receptor beta chains sequenced from a single sample in a study of blood T cell repertoires in COVID-19. Here immunoSEQ multiplex PCR was the method, and the copy in TCRdb shows in-frame clones only, minus some. The sample includes under 150,000 clones, 84% of them seen just once. The sequenced material came from peripheral blood. These receptors came from a human donor in a cohort sampled during active COVID-19.

The chain uses TRBV4-2 and TRBJ1-6; possibly TRBD1 for D (5 bases). This CDR3 region has 14 residues. Germline CDR1 and CDR2: LGHNA and YNFKEQ. Deletions cut 1 base from V and 11 bases from J, with 12 bases between. CDR3 region: CASSQVDSGAPLHF. CDR3 bases: TGTGCCAGCAGCCAAGTCGATTCGGGGGCACCCCTCCACTTT.

V gene TRBV12-3 or TRBV12-4 combines with J gene TRBJ2-3; 7 nucleotides line up with TRBD2. The CDR3 totals 13 residues. V shed 4 bases and J 6 bases; nucleotides not matched to a gene: 4. This CDR3 is CASSWTSTDTQYF. The DNA for the CDR3 is TGTGCCAGCAGTTGGACTAGTACCGATACGCAGTATTTT.

The rearrangement links TRBV6-1 to TRBJ2-1, with 10 bases lining up with TRBD2. The CDR3 sequence is 16 residues long. Germline loops: CDR1 MNHNS, CDR2 SASEGT. V dropped 4 bases and J dropped 8; count of bases not matched to a gene: 11. The CDR3 loop reads CASSGISGGAGDEQFF. In nucleotides, the CDR3 is TGTGCCAGCAGTGGGATAAGCGGGGGGGCCGGAGATGAGCAGTTCTTC.

The chain uses TRBV5-5 and TRBJ2-5; tentative D call: TRBD2 (5 bases). There are 15 residues in the CDR3. The germline V gene has CDR1 SGHKS and CDR2 YYEKEE (reference sequence). Trimming took off 3 bases at V and 0 bases at J, with 12 bases between the two ends. The CDR3 here is CASSSDRGYQETQYF. CDR3 sequence (DNA): TGTGCCAGCAGCTCGGATAGAGGGTACCAAGAGACCCAGTACTTC.

This clone was seen just once. The chain recombines TRBV5-1 with TRBJ2-7; tentative D call: TRBD2 (6 bases). Trimming removed 4 bases from V and 2 bases from J, with 16 bases in between. CDR1 and CDR2 (germline): SGHRS, YFSETQ. The CDR3 runs to 15 residues. The CDR3 here is CASSPGGTTTYEQYF. CDR3 DNA: TGCGCCAGCAGCCCTGGGGGGACGACCACCTACGAGCAGTACTTC.